The clone carrying this T cell receptor (beta chain) was observed a handful of times. Antigen: not known. Sequencing used immunoSEQ multiplex PCR; TCRdb keeps in-frame clones, though not all of them. The table has roughly 160,000 clones, roughly four fifths seen once. This sample is part of a study of cytotoxic CD8 clonotypes in ibrutinib-treated CLL. This CDR3 spans 15 amino acids. The V end was cut by 7 bases, the J end by 5 bases, with 20 bases between. Germline-derived CDR1 and CDR2 are WNHNN and SYGVQD (reference sequence). Points from the study as a whole: Higher clonality was seen at ibrutinib response and a return toward baseline at progression. Samples from sustained-remission and progressing patients were taken at different times.

The sequences come from PBMCs, collected after 12 months of ibrutinib treatment. This chain uses TRBV10-1 with TRBJ1-1, with D possibly being TRBD1 (5 bases). The TCR was taken from a human donor with chronic lymphocytic leukemia. The CDR3 is CASKTIRAVCTEAFF. CDR3 nucleotide sequence: TGCGCCAGCAAAACGATCAGGGCTGTGTGTACTGAAGCTTTCTTT.